These 3 T cell receptor beta chains originate from one sample sequenced in a study of technical replicates of blood from a handful of donors. Repertoires were generated with immunoSEQ multiplex PCR, while TCRdb's copy carries only in-frame clones and drops some. The data contain 53,000 or so clones, 80% to 95% of them seen just once; the ten biggest clones take up approximately 4%. The sequencing sample was made of PBMCs. Every receptor here comes from a human donor in good health. Some clones in this sample may be carry-over from other donors' samples.

The CDR3 reads CASSVDLAGGNADTQYF. In DNA, the CDR3 is TGTGCCAGCAGCGTAGATCTAGCGGGAGGGAACGCAGATACGCAGTATTTT. The chain is built from TRBV9 and TRBJ2-3, with TRBD2 matching over 12 bases. This CDR3 is 17 amino acids long. The trim removed 0 bases at V and 4 bases at J, leaving 6 bases unmatched. CDR1 and CDR2 (germline): SGDLS, YYNGEE.

The count of this clone is one. The V and J genes are TRBV4-3 and TRBJ2-7, with no clear D. Germline loops: CDR1 LGHNA, CDR2 YSLEER. The CDR3 has 12 residues. Between the trimmed V and J ends, which lost 4 bases and 5 bases, there was a span of 9 bases. The CDR3 is CASSLSPHEQYF. The DNA of the CDR3 is TGCGCCAGCAGCCTAAGCCCCCACGAGCAGTACTTC.

V and J are TRBV30 and TRBJ1-5, with D perhaps TRBD1 (6 bases). The CDR3 consists of 13 residues. Trimming took off 4 bases at V and 7 bases at J, with 14 bases between the two ends. Germline CDR1 GTSNPN, CDR2 SVGIG (reference sequence). This CDR3 is CAWNSQGRQPQHF. In nucleotides, the CDR3 is TGTGCCTGGAATTCACAGGGCAGGCAGCCCCAGCATTTT.